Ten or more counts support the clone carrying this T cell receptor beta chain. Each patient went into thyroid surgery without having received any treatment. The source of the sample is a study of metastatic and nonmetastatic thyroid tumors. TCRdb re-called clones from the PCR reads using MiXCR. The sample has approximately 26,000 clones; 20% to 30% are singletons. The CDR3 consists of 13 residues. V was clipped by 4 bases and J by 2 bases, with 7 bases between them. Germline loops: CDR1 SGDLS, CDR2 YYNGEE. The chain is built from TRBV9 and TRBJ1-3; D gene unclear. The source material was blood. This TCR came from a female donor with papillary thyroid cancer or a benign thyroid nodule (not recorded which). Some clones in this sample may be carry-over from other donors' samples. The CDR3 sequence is CASSPEAGNTIYF. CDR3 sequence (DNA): TGTGCCAGCAGCCCAGAGGCTGGAAACACCATATATTTT.